The 20 T cell receptor beta chains below were found in one sample sequenced in a study of blood T cell repertoires in COVID-19. Measured with immunoSEQ multiplex PCR; TCRdb has only the in-frame clones, and not every one. The sample carries around 370,000 clones, 88% recorded once. Sequences were obtained from PBMCs or T cells enriched from blood (not recorded which). All receptors derive from a woman aged 18-29 years who had recovered from COVID-19.

The chain has TRBV14 and TRBJ2-5; 8 nucleotides agree with TRBD1. The V and J ends lost 4 bases and 3 bases, in that order; junction bases with no gene match: 4. This CDR3 comprises 14 residues. Germline V gives CDR1 SGHDN, CDR2 FVKESK. The CDR3: CASSRRTGKETQYF. The CDR3 nucleotides read TGTGCCAGCAGCCGTAGGACAGGGAAAGAGACCCAGTACTTC.

This clone was seen more than once but under ten times. The rearrangement links TRBV7-2 to TRBJ1-2; D not resolved. This CDR3 has 14 amino acids. Trimming cost V 5 bases and J 7 bases, with 17 bases left between them. Germline-derived CDR1 and CDR2 are SGHTA and FQGNSA. CDR3 region: CASSPVLLLAGYTF. CDR3 nucleotides: TGTGCCAGCAGCCCCGTTCTGCTGCTGGCTGGCTACACCTTC. Supplemented by reference TRBV7-2 and TRBJ1-2, the full variable domain reads GAGVSQSPSNKVTEKGKDVELRCDPISGHTALYWYRQSLGQGLEFLIYFQGNSAPDKSGLPSDRFSAERTGGSVSTLTIQRTQQEDSAVYLCASSPVLLLAGYTFGSGTRLTVV.

This clone was detected only a few times. The chain employs TRBV25-1 and TRBJ2-7; TRBD2 is a possible D gene (5 bases). This CDR3 contains 14 residues. The V and J ends lost 6 bases and 4 bases respectively, with 16 bases between them. The germline gives CDR1 MGHDK, CDR2 SYGVNS. In DNA, the CDR3 is TGTGCCAGCAGGGGTTTGGAGGACCCTTACGAGCAGTACTTC. Translated, it gives CASRGLEDPYEQYF.

The chain employs TRBV30 and TRBJ2-3, with a possible D match to TRBD2 (5 bases). Germline loops: CDR1 GTSNPN, CDR2 SVGIG (reference sequence). CDR3 length equals 13 residues. V shed 0 bases and J shed 5 bases, with 9 bases lying between them. CDR3 sequence (DNA): TGTGCCTGGAGTGTAGGAGGCAAAGATACGCAGTATTTT. It yields the protein CAWSVGGKDTQYF.

The chain uses TRBV5-4 and TRBJ2-3; possible D gene TRBD2, 6 bases. The CDR3 extends over 16 amino acids. Trimming left V 4 bases short and J 1 base short, with 16 bases between. Germline lookup yields CDR1 SGHNT and CDR2 YYREEE (reference sequence). CDR3 nucleotides: TGTGCCAGCAGCGGCCGGGACTTTTGGGGCACAGATACGCAGTATTTT. It translates to CASSGRDFWGTDTQYF. The full variable domain, its missing parts supplied by reference TRBV5-4 and TRBJ2-3, is ETGVTQSPTHLIKTRGQQVTLRCSSQSGHNTVSWYQQALGQGPQFIFQYYREEENGRGNFPPRFSGLQFPNYSSELNVNALELDDSALYLCASSGRDFWGTDTQYFGPGTRLTVL.

The chain employs TRBV4-1 and TRBJ2-3, with TRBD2 matching 8 bases. In germline, CDR1 is MGHRA, CDR2 YSYEKL. The J segment lost 2 bases and the V segment lost 1 base, leaving 5 bases of the junction unmatched. The CDR3 length is 16 residues. The CDR3 loop reads CASSQVGGAITDTQYF. The CDR3 DNA reads as TGCGCCAGCAGCCAAGTCGGGGGGGCCATCACAGATACGCAGTATTTT.

V usage is TRBV10-3 and J usage is TRBJ1-3; 7 positions match TRBD1. This CDR3 region has 16 residues. Trimming at V came to 3 bases and at J to 4 bases, leaving 9 bases not matched to a gene. In germline, CDR1 is ENHRY, CDR2 SYGVKD. CDR3 nucleotides: TGTGCCATCAGTGATAGAGGGCAAGGGGGCGGAAACACCATATATTTT. Translating gives CAISDRGQGGGNTIYF.

The V call is TRBV6-1, the J call TRBJ2-5; weak D call: TRBD1 (6 bases). From germline, CDR1 is MNHNS and CDR2 SASEGT. This CDR3 has 14 residues. The ends were cut back, 1 base at V and 5 bases at J, with 11 bases in the middle. This CDR3 is CASSEVGQGETQYF. In nucleotides, the CDR3 is TGTGCCAGCAGTGAAGTTGGTCAGGGGGAGACCCAGTACTTC.

This rearrangement joins TRBV5-4 to TRBJ1-5; 7 nucleotides match TRBD1. The J segment lost 6 bases and the V segment lost 9 bases, leaving 9 bases of the junction unmatched. The CDR3 runs 13 residues. Germline V gene sequence: CDR1 SGHNT, CDR2 YYREEE (reference sequence). DNA of the CDR3: TGTGCCACCGGATGGGCAGGGGGTCAGCCCCAGCATTTT. This encodes CATGWAGGQPQHF.

The table lists this clone with a few counts. Other DNA variants within this sample encode the same CDR3. The rearrangement joins TRBV30 to TRBJ1-3; perhaps TRBD1 as D (6 bases). Trimming shortened V by 0 bases and J by 4 bases, and 13 bases separated the two germline ends. Germline values: CDR1 GTSNPN, CDR2 SVGIG (reference sequence). The CDR3 runs 15 residues. CDR3 nucleotide sequence: TGTGCCTGGAGTGTACGAAGGGGGACAGGAAACACCATATATTTT. Amino acid sequence: CAWSVRRGTGNTIYF.

V gene TRBV4-1 combines with J gene TRBJ2-3; 9 nucleotides align to TRBD1. The V gene's germline CDR1 is MGHRA and CDR2 YSYEKL. The CDR3 is 17 amino acids. The V segment lost 3 bases and the J segment 1 base; nucleotides outside the gene matches: 8. CDR3 in amino acids: CASSQAKQGAGTDTQYF. The CDR3 DNA reads as TGCGCCAGCAGCCAGGCCAAACAGGGGGCTGGCACAGATACGCAGTATTTT.

The rearrangement links TRBV7-9 to TRBJ1-3, with D tentatively TRBD1 (6 bases). Germline V gives CDR1 SEHNR, CDR2 FQNEAQ (reference sequence). There are 15 residues in the CDR3. Trimming pared 5 bases from V and 4 bases from J, leaving 15 bases between. CDR3: CASSDLGGPGNTIYF. The CDR3 DNA reads as TGTGCCAGCAGCGACCTCGGGGGGCCAGGAAACACCATATATTTT.

The J gene is TRBJ1-1, the V gene TRBV25-1, with D uncertain. The CDR3 runs to 13 residues. Germline CDR1 and CDR2: MGHDK and SYGVNS. Trimming pared 7 bases from V and 0 bases from J, leaving 9 bases between. In DNA form, the CDR3 reads TGTGCCAGCACCCCGGGAGTGAACACTGAAGCTTTCTTT. Translating gives CASTPGVNTEAFF. Based on the CDR3 plus reference TRBV25-1 and TRBJ1-1, the full variable domain is EADIYQTPRYLVIGTGKKITLECSQTMGHDKMYWYQQDPGMELHLIHYSYGVNSTEKGDLSSESTVSRIRTEHFPLTLESARPSHTSQYLCASTPGVNTEAFFGQGTRLTVV.

The rearrangement joins TRBV19 to TRBJ2-1; 7 bases agree with TRBD1. The V gene's germline CDR1 is LNHDA and CDR2 SQIVND (reference sequence). CDR3 length: 15 amino acids. The V segment lost 3 bases and the J segment 7 bases; nucleotides outside the gene matches: 9. CDR3 region: CASSMGQTALNEQFF. CDR3 sequence (DNA): TGTGCCAGTAGTATGGGACAGACGGCCTTAAATGAGCAGTTCTTC. The entire variable domain, with the rest obtained from reference TRBV19 and TRBJ2-1, is as follows: DGGITQSPKYLFRKEGQNVTLSCEQNLNHDAMYWYRQDPGQGLRLIYYSQIVNDFQKGDIAEGYSVSREKKESFPLTVTSAQKNPTAFYLCASSMGQTALNEQFFGPGTRLTVL.

This clone came up once. CDR3 nucleotides: TGTGCCAGTCGAGGGGGTCAGCCCCAGCATTTT. It translates to CASRGGQPQHF. The rearrangement joins TRBV28 to TRBJ1-5; D is perhaps TRBD1 (6 bases). This CDR3 has 11 amino acids. Germline V gene data show CDR1 as MDHEN and CDR2 as SYDVKM. Trimming shortened V by 9 bases and J by 6 bases, and 9 bases separated the two germline ends.

The chain carries TRBV7-9 and TRBJ1-2, with D perhaps matching TRBD1 (5 bases). CDR3 size: 14 residues. CDR1 is SEHNR, CDR2 FQNEAQ, per germline (reference sequence). V lost 3 bases and J lost 4, with 12 bases in between. The CDR3 loop is CASSFGGQGYGYTF. CDR3 coding DNA: TGTGCCAGCAGCTTCGGGGGTCAGGGCTATGGCTACACCTTC.

The chain links TRBV5-1 to TRBJ2-3, with D maybe TRBD2 (7 bases). The CDR3 is 17 residues long. CDR1 SGHRS and CDR2 YFSETQ come from the germline V gene. V dropped 2 bases and J dropped 0 bases, with 16 bases sitting between them. The CDR3 nucleotides read TGCGCCAGCAGCTTAGGCGCGGGGGCCGTAAGCACAGATACGCAGTATTTT. Encoded protein: CASSLGAGAVSTDTQYF.

The rearrangement uses TRBV7-8 and TRBJ2-7; D is perhaps TRBD1 (5 bases). V lost 2 bases, J lost 4 bases, and 15 bases lay in between. The CDR3 consists of 15 residues. Germline CDR1 reads SGHVS; CDR2 reads FQNEAQ. This CDR3 reads CASSLSGQNPYEQYF. As DNA, the CDR3 is TGTGCCAGCAGCTTATCCGGACAAAACCCATACGAGCAGTACTTC.

The V call is TRBV9, the J call TRBJ2-3, with D perhaps TRBD1 (7 bases). The CDR3 spans 15 residues. The germline V and J ends were trimmed by 0 bases and 3 bases, with 11 bases remaining between them. Germline CDR1 SGDLS, CDR2 YYNGEE. CDR3 nucleotides: TGTGCCAGCAGCGTAGACCCAGGGGGGACAGATACGCAGTATTTT. Its translation: CASSVDPGGTDTQYF.

This clone was detected only a few times. The chain has TRBV6-5 and TRBJ2-7; 9 bases are a match to TRBD2. V dropped 1 base and J dropped 6; count of bases not matched to a gene: 7. The germline V gene encodes CDR1 MNHEY and CDR2 SVGAGI. This CDR3 has 15 amino acids. CDR3 nucleotide sequence: TGTGCCAGCAGTTACTTGTGGCGGGGGGGCCTCGAGCAGTACTTC. It encodes CASSYLWRGGLEQYF.